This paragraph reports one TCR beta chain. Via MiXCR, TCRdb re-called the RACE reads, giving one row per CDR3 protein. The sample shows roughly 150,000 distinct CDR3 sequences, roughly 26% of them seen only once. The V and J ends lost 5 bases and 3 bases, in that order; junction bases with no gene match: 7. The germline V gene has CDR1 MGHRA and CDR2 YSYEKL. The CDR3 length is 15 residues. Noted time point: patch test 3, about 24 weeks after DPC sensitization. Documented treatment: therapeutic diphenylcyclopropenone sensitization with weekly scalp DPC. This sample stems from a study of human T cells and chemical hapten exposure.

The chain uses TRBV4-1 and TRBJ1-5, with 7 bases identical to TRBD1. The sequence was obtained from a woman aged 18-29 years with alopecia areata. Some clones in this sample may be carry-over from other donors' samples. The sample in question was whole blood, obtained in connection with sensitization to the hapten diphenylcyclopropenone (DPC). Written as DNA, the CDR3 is TGCGCCAGCAGCGAGCGACAGGGTGACAATCAGCCCCAGCATTTT. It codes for CASSERQGDNQPQHF.